These 6 T cell receptor beta chains were sequenced from one sample in a study of T cells in Graves' hyperthyroidism and ophthalmopathy. TCR beta CDR3 regions were amplified from RNA transcripts. A first-round RT-PCR of the TCR CDR3 used the HTBI primer set. MiXCR, run by TCRdb on the multiplex PCR reads, gives a single entry per CDR3 protein. This table has hundreds of thousands of distinct CDR3 sequences, over 15% appearing once. Sequencing was performed on blood. All receptors derive from a young woman with Graves' ophthalmopathy.

This clonotype was seen only a few times. The rearrangement uses TRBV20-1 and TRBJ2-1, with D uncertain. Trimming shortened V by 0 bases and J by 15 bases, and 18 bases separated the two germline ends. There are 13 residues in the CDR3. Germline CDR1 reads DFQATT; CDR2 reads SNEGSKA (reference sequence). This CDR3 is CSARDLKSITPFF. As DNA, the CDR3 is TGCAGTGCTAGAGATCTTAAATCCATCACCCCGTTCTTC.

The chain recombines TRBV4-1 with TRBJ2-7, with D perhaps TRBD2 (7 bases). The V and J ends lost 0 bases and 4 bases respectively, with 13 bases between them. Germline V gene sequence: CDR1 MGHRA, CDR2 YSYEKL. This CDR3 contains 15 residues. The CDR3 nucleotides read TGCGCCAGCAGCCAAGATAGAGCGGGGACATACGAGCAGTACTTC. Translation: CASSQDRAGTYEQYF.

This clonotype was found many times. The CDR3 DNA is TGTGCCTGGAGTGTACAAAGGTACACTGAAGCTTTCTTT. Translated: CAWSVQRYTEAFF. The gene calls are TRBV30 and TRBJ1-1; D remains unclear. The germline V gene encodes CDR1 GTSNPN and CDR2 SVGIG (reference sequence). The CDR3 spans 13 residues. Trimming stripped 0 bases from V and 3 bases from J, with 8 bases between.

V usage is TRBV9 and J usage is TRBJ1-2, with D unclear. Trimming pared 3 bases from V and 0 bases from J, leaving 18 bases between. The CDR3 consists of 17 residues. CDR1 SGDLS and CDR2 YYNGEE come from the germline V gene. This chain's CDR3 is CASSAPSYAGTNYGYTF. In DNA form, the CDR3 reads TGTGCCAGCAGCGCACCTTCCTATGCGGGCACTAACTATGGCTACACCTTC.

This clonotype has only a few counts. This rearrangement joins TRBV5-1 to TRBJ1-1; D unclear. The CDR3 is 14 residues long. V was pared by 5 bases and J by 5 bases, with 16 bases between. CDR1 and CDR2 from the germline V gene are SGHRS and YFSETQ. The CDR3 reads CASRVLGQDTEAFF. Here the CDR3 DNA reads TGCGCCAGCAGGGTTCTCGGGCAAGATACTGAAGCTTTCTTT.

A few counts support this clonotype. The chain carries TRBV19 and TRBJ1-1, with a weak D call TRBD1 (6 bases). Germline values: CDR1 LNHDA, CDR2 SQIVND (reference sequence). The CDR3 length is 14 residues. V was trimmed by 3 bases and J by 4 bases, leaving 12 bases between them. In DNA, the CDR3 is TGTGCCAGTAGTATCGGGGGGCAAGGCACTGAAGCTTTCTTT. The encoded protein is CASSIGGQGTEAFF.